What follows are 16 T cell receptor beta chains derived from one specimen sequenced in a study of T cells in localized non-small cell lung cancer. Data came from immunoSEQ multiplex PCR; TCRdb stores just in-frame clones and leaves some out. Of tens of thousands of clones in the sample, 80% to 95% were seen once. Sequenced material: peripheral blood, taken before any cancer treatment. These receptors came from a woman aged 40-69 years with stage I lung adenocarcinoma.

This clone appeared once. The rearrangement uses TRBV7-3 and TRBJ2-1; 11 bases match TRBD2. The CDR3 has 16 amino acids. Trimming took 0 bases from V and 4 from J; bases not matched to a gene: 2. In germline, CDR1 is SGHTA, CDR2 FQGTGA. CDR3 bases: TGTGCCAGCAGCTTAACAGGGACTAGCGGTTACAATGAGCAGTTCTTC. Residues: CASSLTGTSGYNEQFF.

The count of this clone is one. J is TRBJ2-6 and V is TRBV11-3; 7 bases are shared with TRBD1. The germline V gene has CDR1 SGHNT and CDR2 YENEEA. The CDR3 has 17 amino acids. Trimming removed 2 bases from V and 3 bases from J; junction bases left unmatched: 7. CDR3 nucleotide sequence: TGTGCCAGCAGCTTAACCTACAGGGGCGGTGGGGCCAACGTCCTGACTTTC. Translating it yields CASSLTYRGGGANVLTF.

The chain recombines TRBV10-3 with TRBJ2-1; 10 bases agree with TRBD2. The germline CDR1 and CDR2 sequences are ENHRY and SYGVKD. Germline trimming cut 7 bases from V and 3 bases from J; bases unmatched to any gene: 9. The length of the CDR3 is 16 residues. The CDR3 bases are TGTGCCATCAAACCCAGCGGGGGGGCACACTACAATGAGCAGTTCTTC. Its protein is CAIKPSGGAHYNEQFF.

CDR3 region: CASSSNTEAFF. For the CDR3, the DNA is TGTGCCAGCAGTTCGAACACTGAAGCTTTCTTT. The rearrangement links TRBV6-5 to TRBJ1-1; D is unresolved. V lost 4 bases, J lost 1 base, and 1 base lay in between. Per the germline V gene, CDR1 is MNHEY and CDR2 is SVGAGI. The CDR3 has 11 amino acids.

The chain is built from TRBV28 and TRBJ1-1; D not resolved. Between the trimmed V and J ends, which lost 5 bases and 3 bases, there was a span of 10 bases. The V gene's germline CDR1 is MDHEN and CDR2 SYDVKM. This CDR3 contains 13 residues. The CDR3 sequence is CASSNLGHTEAFF. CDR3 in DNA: TGTGCCAGCAGTAACCTAGGGCACACTGAAGCTTTCTTT.

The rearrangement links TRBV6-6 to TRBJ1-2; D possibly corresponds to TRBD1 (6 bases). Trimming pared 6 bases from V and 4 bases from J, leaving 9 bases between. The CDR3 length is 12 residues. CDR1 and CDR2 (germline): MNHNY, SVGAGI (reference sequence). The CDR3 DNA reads TGTGCCAGCAGCCCGGACAGCTATGGCTACACCTTC. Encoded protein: CASSPDSYGYTF.

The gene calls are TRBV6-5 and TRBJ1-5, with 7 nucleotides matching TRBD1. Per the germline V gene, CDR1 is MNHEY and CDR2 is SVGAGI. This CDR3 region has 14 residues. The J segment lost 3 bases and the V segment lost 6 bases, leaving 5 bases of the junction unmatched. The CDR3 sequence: CASRLGQANQPQHF. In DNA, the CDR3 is TGTGCCAGCAGACTTGGACAGGCCAATCAGCCCCAGCATTTT.

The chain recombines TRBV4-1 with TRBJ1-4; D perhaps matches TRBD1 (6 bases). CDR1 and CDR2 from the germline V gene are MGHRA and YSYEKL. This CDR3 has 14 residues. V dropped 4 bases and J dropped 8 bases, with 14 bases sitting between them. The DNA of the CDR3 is TGCGCCAGCAGCCCGCCCCGGGGGCGCGAAAAACTGTTTTTT. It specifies CASSPPRGREKLFF.

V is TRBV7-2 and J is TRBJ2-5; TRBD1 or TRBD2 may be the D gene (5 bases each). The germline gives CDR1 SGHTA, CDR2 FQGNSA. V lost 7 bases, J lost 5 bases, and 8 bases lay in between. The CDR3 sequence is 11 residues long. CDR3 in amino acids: CASTGDETQYF. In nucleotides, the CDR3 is TGTGCCAGCACCGGGGACGAGACCCAGTACTTC.

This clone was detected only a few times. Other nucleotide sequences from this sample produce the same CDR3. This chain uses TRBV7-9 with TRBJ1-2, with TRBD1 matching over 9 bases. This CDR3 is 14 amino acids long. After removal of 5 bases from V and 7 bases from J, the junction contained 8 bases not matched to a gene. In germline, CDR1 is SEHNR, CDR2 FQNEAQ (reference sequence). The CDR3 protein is CASSSPGTGLGYTF. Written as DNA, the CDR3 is TGTGCCAGCAGCAGTCCCGGGACAGGGCTTGGCTACACCTTC.

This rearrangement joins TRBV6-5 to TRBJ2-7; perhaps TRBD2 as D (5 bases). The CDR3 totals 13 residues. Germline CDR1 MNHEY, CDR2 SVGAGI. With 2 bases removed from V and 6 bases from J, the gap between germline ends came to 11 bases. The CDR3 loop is CASSYRGVGEQYF. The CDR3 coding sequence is TGTGCCAGCAGTTACCGGGGAGTGGGCGAGCAGTACTTC.

Written as DNA, the CDR3 is TGTGCTAGTGGTTTGGCGGGAGAGGGTCCCCGGGACGAGCAGTACTTC. It translates to CASGLAGEGPRDEQYF. The chain has TRBV12-5 and TRBJ2-7; perhaps TRBD2 as D (6 bases). This CDR3 is built from 16 residues. Trimming removed 1 base from V and 5 bases from J, with 18 bases in between. Germline CDR1 and CDR2: LGHNT and FRNRAP.

As DNA, the CDR3 is TGTGCCAGCAGTTACGACCCCGGGACTCTCTACGAGCAGTACTTC. It encodes CASSYDPGTLYEQYF. The chain couples TRBV6-5 to TRBJ2-7; perhaps TRBD2 as D (6 bases). Germline assignment: CDR1 MNHEY and CDR2 SVGAGI. This CDR3 is built from 15 residues. The V and J ends lost 2 bases and 3 bases respectively, with 14 bases between them.

The CDR3 here is CASSRPGQRAEQYF. The CDR3 DNA follows: TGTGCCAGCAGCCGCCCGGGACAGCGCGCCGAGCAGTACTTC. The chain couples TRBV14 to TRBJ2-7; 7 bases map to TRBD1. V lost 4 bases, J lost 6 bases, and 9 bases stayed unmatched. The V gene's germline CDR1 is SGHDN and CDR2 FVKESK. The CDR3 consists of 14 residues.

The CDR3 DNA reads TGTGCCAGTAGTATCGGGGGTGGGCCCGGGGAGCTGTTTTTT. Protein: CASSIGGGPGELFF. The gene calls are TRBV19 and TRBJ2-2; a possible D gene is TRBD2 (6 bases). The V end lost 3 bases, the J end lost 6 bases, and 11 bases lay between the germline ends. The CDR3 has 14 residues. Germline assignment: CDR1 LNHDA and CDR2 SQIVND (reference sequence). Looking up the rest from reference TRBV19 and TRBJ2-2 gives the full variable domain: DGGITQSPKYLFRKEGQNVTLSCEQNLNHDAMYWYRQDPGQGLRLIYYSQIVNDFQKGDIAEGYSVSREKKESFPLTVTSAQKNPTAFYLCASSIGGGPGELFFGEGSRLTVL.

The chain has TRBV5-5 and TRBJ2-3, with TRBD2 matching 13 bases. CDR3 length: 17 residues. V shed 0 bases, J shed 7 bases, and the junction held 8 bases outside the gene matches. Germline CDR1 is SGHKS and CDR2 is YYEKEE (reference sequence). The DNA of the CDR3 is TGTGCCAGCAGCTTGGCCGGGACTAGCGGGACCCTACATACGCAGTATTTT. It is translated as CASSLAGTSGTLHTQYF.